A single sample is the source of the 14 T cell receptor beta chains below, sequenced in a study of T cell changes during pregnancy in multiple sclerosis (dated by TCRdb to about 2019). The library was made by the immunoSEQ multiplex PCR assay. TCRdb provides this immuneACCESS table in a form limited to in-frame rearrangements. Some clones are lacking; in checked studies, under half of them reflect an unresolved V gene, and why the rest are absent is not known. The sample table holds about 39,000 clones, of which just over 90% were seen once. The ten largest clones capture about 0.4% of the sample. The sample consisted of CD4+ T cells from peripheral blood mononuclear cells, taken in the third trimester of pregnancy. These receptors were obtained from a female donor in good health, enrolled as a control in a pregnancy study.

V and J are TRBV25-1 and TRBJ2-1, with a possible D match to TRBD2 (6 bases). The CDR3 contains 15 residues. The V end was cut by 3 bases, the J end by 9 bases, with 18 bases between. Germline CDR1 reads MGHDK; CDR2 reads SYGVNS. CDR3 sequence reads: CASSEAGLRDPEQFF. The CDR3 DNA is TGTGCCAGCAGTGAGGCGGGGTTGAGGGACCCTGAGCAGTTCTTC.

This clone was counted between two and nine times. The CDR3: CASGLISAGNTIYF. The CDR3 coding sequence is TGTGCCAGTGGCTTGATCTCAGCTGGAAACACCATATATTTT. The rearrangement links TRBV19 to TRBJ1-3; D gene ambiguous. CDR3 length: 14 residues. Germline CDR1 and CDR2: LNHDA and SQIVND (reference sequence). The ends were cut back, 8 bases at V and 2 bases at J, with 13 bases in the middle. The full variable domain, its missing parts supplied by reference TRBV19 and TRBJ1-3, is DGGITQSPKYLFRKEGQNVTLSCEQNLNHDAMYWYRQDPGQGLRLIYYSQIVNDFQKGDIAEGYSVSREKKESFPLTVTSAQKNPTAFYLCASGLISAGNTIYFGEGSWLTVV.

Of note for this clone: At one end the junction does not follow the germline gene, possibly because of a read error. This sequence joins TRBV7-8 and TRBJ1-2; D unclear. The CDR3 is made up of 15 amino acids. CDR1 and CDR2 from the germline V gene are SGHVS and FQNEAQ. CDR3 nucleotides: TGTGCCAGCAGTTTAGGGCAGGCAGTAGACTATGGCTACACCTTC. Its protein is CASSLGQAVDYGYTF. Full variable domain (rest looked up from reference TRBV7-8 and TRBJ1-2): GAGVSQSPRYKVAKRGQDVALRCDPISGHVSLFWYQQALGQGPEFLTYFQNEAQLDKSGLPSDRFFAERPEGSVSTLKIQRTQQEDSAVYLCASSLGQAVDYGYTFGSGTRLTVV.

This chain connects TRBV4-1 to TRBJ1-4; D possibly corresponds to TRBD1 (6 bases). The germline V gene encodes CDR1 MGHRA and CDR2 YSYEKL. V was pared by 4 bases and J by 0 bases, with 21 bases between. CDR3 size: 19 residues. CDR3 bases: TGCGCCAGCAGCCGTGATGGAACAGGGCCGTTTGCAACTAATGAAAAACTGTTTTTT. Translating it yields CASSRDGTGPFATNEKLFF.

This clone has just one count. V gene TRBV25-1 combines with J gene TRBJ2-1, with 8 bases lining up with TRBD1. After removal of 4 bases from V and 6 bases from J, the junction contained 5 bases not matched to a gene. The CDR3 is 14 residues long. From germline, CDR1 is MGHDK and CDR2 SYGVNS. CDR3 sequence: CASSVRDRINEQFF. In nucleotides, the CDR3 is TGTGCCAGCAGTGTCCGGGACAGGATCAATGAGCAGTTCTTC.

The chain carries TRBV18 and TRBJ2-7; tentatively, D is TRBD1 (5 bases). Germline V CDR1 and CDR2: KGHSH, LQKENI. V dropped 3 bases and J dropped 4 bases, with 16 bases sitting between them. CDR3 length equals 15 residues. The chain's CDR3 is CASSPDLATVYEQYF. DNA of the CDR3: TGTGCCAGCTCACCGGATCTGGCGACAGTATACGAGCAGTACTTC. The full variable domain, rest sourced from reference TRBV18 and TRBJ2-7, is NAGVMQNPRHLVRRRGQEARLRCSPMKGHSHVYWYRQLPEEGLKFMVYLQKENIIDESGMPKERFSAEFPKEGPSILRIQQVVRGDSAAYFCASSPDLATVYEQYFGPGTRLTVT.

This chain connects TRBV11-2 to TRBJ2-3; 12 bases fit TRBD2. Germline CDR1 and CDR2: SGHAT and FQNNGV. V was clipped by 5 bases and J by 2 bases; unmatched bases: 8. The CDR3 has 17 amino acids. CDR3 bases: TGTGCCAGCAGCACCGGGACTAGCGGGCCTCACACAGATACGCAGTATTTT. Its translation is CASSTGTSGPHTDTQYF.

V usage is TRBV6-1 and J usage is TRBJ1-3; D unresolved. This CDR3 contains 14 residues. Per germline, CDR1 MNHNS and CDR2 SASEGT. Trimming took off 5 bases at V and 3 bases at J, with 11 bases between the two ends. The CDR3 sequence is CASSFYSSGNTIYF. The CDR3 DNA reads TGTGCCAGCAGTTTTTACAGCAGTGGAAACACCATATATTTT.

This clone showed up just once. The chain couples TRBV6-5 to TRBJ2-1; 11 nucleotides match TRBD2. The CDR3 covers 15 residues. Trimming removed 0 bases from V and 5 bases from J; junction bases left unmatched: 0. Germline CDR1 and CDR2: MNHEY and SVGAGI. CDR3 nucleotides: TGTGCCAGCAGTTACTCACTAGCGGGGGACAATGAGCAGTTCTTC. The encoded protein is CASSYSLAGDNEQFF.

The chain carries TRBV28 and TRBJ2-1, with 10 bases aligning to TRBD2. The CDR3 sequence is 14 residues long. Germline CDR1 and CDR2: MDHEN and SYDVKM. V lost 9 bases and J lost 6; bases outside the gene matches: 8. The CDR3 nucleotides read TGTGCCAGTACGCGACTAGCGGGTTTCAATGAGCAGTTCTTC. This sequence encodes CASTRLAGFNEQFF.

The genes are TRBV19 and TRBJ2-7, with 9 bases that match TRBD1. V was pared by 4 bases and J by 2 bases, with 3 bases of the junction left unmatched. Germline lookup yields CDR1 LNHDA and CDR2 SQIVND (reference sequence). The CDR3 spans 14 residues. The CDR3 bases are TGTGCCAGTAGTACCGGGACAGGGCCCTACGAGCAGTACTTC. Translation: CASSTGTGPYEQYF. Full variable domain (missing parts from reference TRBV19 and TRBJ2-7): DGGITQSPKYLFRKEGQNVTLSCEQNLNHDAMYWYRQDPGQGLRLIYYSQIVNDFQKGDIAEGYSVSREKKESFPLTVTSAQKNPTAFYLCASSTGTGPYEQYFGPGTRLTVT.

This chain uses TRBV19 with TRBJ2-1, with 15 bases identical to TRBD2. The germline CDR1 and CDR2 sequences are LNHDA and SQIVND (reference sequence). This CDR3 comprises 17 residues. With 3 bases clipped from V and 4 bases from J, the junction kept 4 bases outside the gene matches. The CDR3 DNA follows: TGTGCCAGTAGTATTAGGGGGACTAGCGGGAGGTACAATGAGCAGTTCTTC. It is translated as CASSIRGTSGRYNEQFF.

J is TRBJ2-4 and V is TRBV18, with 8 positions matching TRBD1. J gave up 5 bases and V 3 bases, and 3 bases lay outside the gene matches. The CDR3 runs 14 residues. Germline V gene data show CDR1 as KGHSH and CDR2 as LQKENI. CDR3 DNA sequence: TGTGCCAGCTCACCCGGGACAGGCGAAAACATTCAGTACTTC. It codes for CASSPGTGENIQYF.

J is TRBJ1-2 and V is TRBV19, with D hard to call. V lost 3 bases, J lost 7 bases, and 15 bases lay in between. Germline V gene sequence: CDR1 LNHDA, CDR2 SQIVND (reference sequence). The CDR3 runs 14 residues. CDR3 region: CASSMVARQGGYTF. The CDR3 nucleotides read TGTGCCAGTAGTATGGTGGCCAGGCAAGGTGGCTACACCTTC.